This note documents a single T cell receptor beta chain sequence. Trimming pared 4 bases from V and 2 bases from J, leaving 14 bases between. The length of the CDR3 is 15 residues. Per the germline V gene, CDR1 is MGHRA and CDR2 is YSYEKL. This specimen comes from a study of blood T cells in healthy people across ages. Together with a sample-barcoded 5' primer, a J-beta primer mix was included in a second PCR lasting about 6 to 12 cycles. TCRdb analysed the 5' RACE reads with MiXCR anew, one entry per CDR3 protein. The data hold over 1,500,000 distinct CDR3 sequences, with around 42% observed a single time. Each sample had at least 6 million PBMCs isolated.

The source material was blood. This clonotype originated in a human donor in good health. The V call is TRBV4-1, the J call TRBJ1-2; D is possibly TRBD1 (5 bases). CDR3 amino acids: CASSPMLGGNYGYTF. The CDR3 coding sequence is TGCGCCAGCAGCCCTATGCTGGGGGGGAACTATGGCTACACCTTC.